The 21 T cell receptor beta chains below come from one sample, sequenced in a study of blood T cell repertoires in COVID-19 (dated by TCRdb to 2019 to 2021). The method was the immunoSEQ multiplex PCR assay. TCRdb retrieved this table from immuneACCESS and kept in-frame rearrangements only. Not all clones are present; in checked studies, unresolved V genes account for under half, and no reason is known for the remainder. This sample gives over 55,000 clones in total; about 80% of them show up just once. The ten biggest clones cover approximately 10% of the sample. Sequencing was performed on peripheral blood. These receptors were taken from an elderly man with COVID-19, enrolled during active disease.

The gene calls are TRBV7-2 and TRBJ1-2, with 10 bases that match TRBD1. CDR3 size: 13 residues. Germline CDR1 reads SGHTA; CDR2 reads FQGNSA. The trim removed 5 bases at V and 8 bases at J, leaving 5 bases unmatched. The CDR3 DNA reads TGTGCCAGCAGCACCCGACAGGGGGCGGGCTACACCTTC. Its translation is CASSTRQGAGYTF.

This chain uses TRBV9 with TRBJ2-3; 8 bases are shared with TRBD2. The germline V gene encodes CDR1 SGDLS and CDR2 YYNGEE. CDR3 length: 18 residues. V dropped 3 bases and J dropped 0; count of bases not matched to a gene: 12. CDR3 sequence reads: CASSETPRASGSTDTQYF. DNA for the CDR3: TGTGCCAGCAGCGAGACCCCCCGGGCTAGCGGGAGCACAGATACGCAGTATTTT.

This chain connects TRBV4-3 to TRBJ1-2; D is unresolved. CDR3 length equals 16 residues. V was trimmed by 0 bases and J by 7 bases, leaving 18 bases between them. Germline V gene data show CDR1 as LGHNA and CDR2 as YSLEER. CDR3 residues: CASSQEGGRVAGGYTF. The CDR3, as DNA: TGCGCCAGCAGCCAAGAAGGCGGAAGGGTTGCGGGTGGCTACACCTTC.

V gene TRBV30 combines with J gene TRBJ1-2, with D possibly being TRBD1 (5 bases). Between the trimmed V and J ends, which lost 3 bases and 3 bases, there was a span of 8 bases. Germline CDR1 GTSNPN, CDR2 SVGIG (reference sequence). The CDR3 has 12 residues. Written as DNA, the CDR3 is TGTGCCTGGAGACCAGGGTACTATGGCTACACCTTC. Residues: CAWRPGYYGYTF.

The chain combines TRBV7-8 with TRBJ2-3, with unresolved D. CDR3 length: 16 amino acids. V was shortened by 0 bases and J by 0 bases, with 10 bases between the two germline ends. Germline CDR1 is SGHVS and CDR2 is FQNEAQ. CDR3 protein: CASSLAPAHSTDTQYF. CDR3 DNA sequence: TGTGCCAGCAGCTTAGCGCCAGCGCATAGCACAGATACGCAGTATTTT.

The chain combines TRBV7-9 with TRBJ1-6, with D maybe TRBD1 (6 bases). This CDR3 region has 16 residues. Germline V lookup: CDR1 SEHNR, CDR2 FQNEAQ (reference sequence). V lost 5 bases and J lost 10, with 21 bases in between. CDR3 coding DNA: TGTGCCAGCAGCCCCCAAACGCTAACAGGGTCCTCACCCCTCCACTTT. This translates into CASSPQTLTGSSPLHF.

The V call is TRBV5-5, the J call TRBJ2-3; the D gene is possibly TRBD1 (6 bases). CDR1 and CDR2 from the germline V gene are SGHKS and YYEKEE (reference sequence). The CDR3 loop spans 15 amino acids. V was clipped by 1 base and J by 2 bases, with 11 bases between them. CDR3: CASSLMGDITDTQYF. The CDR3, as DNA: TGTGCCAGCAGCTTGATGGGGGACATCACAGATACGCAGTATTTT. The variable domain in full, with the rest retrieved from reference TRBV5-5 and TRBJ2-3, is DAGVTQSPTHLIKTRGQQVTLRCSPISGHKSVSWYQQVLGQGPQFIFQYYEKEERGRGNFPDRFSARQFPNYSSELNVNALLLGDSALYLCASSLMGDITDTQYFGPGTRLTVL.

This rearrangement joins TRBV2 to TRBJ1-3, with no clear D. Per the germline V gene, CDR1 is SNHLY and CDR2 is FYNNEI. V shed 7 bases and J shed 2 bases, with 15 bases lying between them. The CDR3 consists of 15 residues. The CDR3 region has the DNA TGTGCCAGCAAGGAGGCCCGGGTGACTGGAAACACCATATATTTT. The encoded protein is CASKEARVTGNTIYF.

This chain joins TRBV11-3 and TRBJ2-3; TRBD2 matches at 8 bases. Per the germline V gene, CDR1 is SGHNT and CDR2 is YENEEA. Germline trimming cut 5 bases from V and 0 bases from J; bases unmatched to any gene: 10. This CDR3 has 17 amino acids. The CDR3: CASSPRPGRASTDTQYF. The DNA of the CDR3 is TGTGCCAGCAGCCCCCGTCCCGGGAGGGCTAGCACAGATACGCAGTATTTT.

V is TRBV6-5 and J is TRBJ1-1; possibly TRBD1 for D (5 bases). The germline V and J ends were trimmed by 4 bases and 4 bases, with 16 bases remaining between them. CDR3 length: 15 residues. Per the germline V gene, CDR1 is MNHEY and CDR2 is SVGAGI. The CDR3 region is CASSSQVTGGTEAFF. The CDR3 DNA reads TGTGCCAGCAGTTCACAGGTTACCGGGGGCACTGAAGCTTTCTTT.

The CDR3 DNA reads TGTGCCAGCAGCTTCGAGGTATATGGCTACACCTTC. Its translation: CASSFEVYGYTF. This rearrangement joins TRBV7-8 to TRBJ1-2; D unclear. With 3 bases removed from V and 5 bases from J, the gap between germline ends came to 7 bases. The CDR3 length is 12 residues. Germline V gives CDR1 SGHVS, CDR2 FQNEAQ. The full variable domain, its missing parts supplied by reference TRBV7-8 and TRBJ1-2, is GAGVSQSPRYKVAKRGQDVALRCDPISGHVSLFWYQQALGQGPEFLTYFQNEAQLDKSGLPSDRFFAERPEGSVSTLKIQRTQQEDSAVYLCASSFEVYGYTFGSGTRLTVV.

CDR3 sequence: CSATNPDRTNYGYTF. The CDR3 bases are TGCAGCGCGACAAATCCGGACAGGACTAACTATGGCTACACCTTC. The V gene is TRBV29-1, the J gene TRBJ1-2; 7 bases match TRBD1. The CDR3 spans 15 residues. Germline loops: CDR1 SQVTM, CDR2 ANQGSEA. J gave up 0 bases and V 7 bases, and 11 bases lay outside the gene matches.

The chain couples TRBV2 to TRBJ2-7; TRBD2 agrees at 8 bases. V was pared by 4 bases and J by 4 bases, with 9 bases of the junction left unmatched. The length of the CDR3 is 15 residues. Germline V gene sequence: CDR1 SNHLY, CDR2 FYNNEI. The CDR3 region is CASSGGREGPYEQYV. Written as DNA, the CDR3 is TGTGCCAGCAGTGGGGGCCGGGAGGGACCTTACGAGCAGTACGTC.

This sequence joins TRBV5-6 and TRBJ2-2; 8 nucleotides line up with TRBD2. Germline V CDR1 and CDR2: SGHDT, YYEEEE. The CDR3 has 16 amino acids. The J segment lost 4 bases and the V segment lost 6 bases, leaving 11 bases of the junction unmatched. This chain's CDR3 is CASTPQAGVSTGELFF. CDR3 nucleotides: TGTGCCAGCACCCCCCAAGCGGGAGTTAGCACCGGGGAGCTGTTTTTT.

The rearrangement uses TRBV5-5 and TRBJ2-3; no clear D. V dropped 0 bases and J dropped 6 bases, with 5 bases sitting between them. CDR3 length equals 12 residues. Germline V gene sequence: CDR1 SGHKS, CDR2 YYEKEE (reference sequence). CDR3 region: CASSLGLDTQYF. The CDR3 nucleotides are TGTGCCAGCAGCTTGGGACTGGATACGCAGTATTTT.

The chain recombines TRBV7-2 with TRBJ1-5, with TRBD1 matching 9 bases. The germline gives CDR1 SGHTA, CDR2 FQGNSA. The length of the CDR3 is 16 residues. J was trimmed by 2 bases and V by 1 base; bases with no gene match: 3. CDR3 nucleotides: TGTGCCAGCAGCTTAGATACAGGGGGCCGCAATCAGCCCCAGCATTTT. This translates into CASSLDTGGRNQPQHF.

The CDR3: CASRRGDTQYF. The DNA for the CDR3 is TGTGCCAGTAGGCGAGGGGATACGCAGTATTTT. This sequence joins TRBV19 and TRBJ2-3; D perhaps matches TRBD2 (5 bases). The CDR3 is 11 residues long. The V gene lost 6 bases and the J gene lost 6 bases, with 7 bases spanning the gap. CDR1 LNHDA and CDR2 SQIVND come from the germline V gene (reference sequence). The variable domain in full, completed from reference TRBV19 and TRBJ2-3, reads DGGITQSPKYLFRKEGQNVTLSCEQNLNHDAMYWYRQDPGQGLRLIYYSQIVNDFQKGDIAEGYSVSREKKESFPLTVTSAQKNPTAFYLCASRRGDTQYFGPGTRLTVL.

The chain recombines TRBV21-1 with TRBJ2-3; the table assigns TRBD2, which was not confirmed against the DNA. TRBV21-1 is marked as a pseudogene. The CDR3 is 14 residues long. The CDR3 DNA sequence: TGTGCCAGCAGCAAACTAGCGGGAGCAGATACGCAGTATTTT. Its translation is CASSKLAGADTQYF.

The chain recombines TRBV12-3 or TRBV12-4 with TRBJ1-1, with D hard to call. CDR3 length: 11 residues. V dropped 8 bases and J dropped 8 bases, with 12 bases sitting between them. DNA for the CDR3: TGTGCCAGCTGGAAGCTGGGCGAAGCTTTCTTT. Its protein product is CASWKLGEAFF.

V is TRBV15 and J is TRBJ2-5, with TRBD2 as a possible D gene (6 bases). V dropped 0 bases and J dropped 8 bases, with 10 bases sitting between them. This CDR3 is built from 13 residues. Germline lookup yields CDR1 LNHNV and CDR2 YYDKDF (reference sequence). CDR3 amino acids: CATSRDGGFTQYF. CDR3 in DNA: TGTGCCACCAGCAGAGATGGGGGGTTTACCCAGTACTTC.

V and J are TRBV27 and TRBJ1-2, with 10 nucleotides matching TRBD1. Germline V gene lookup returns CDR1 MNHEY and CDR2 SMNVEV (reference sequence). Unmatched junction bases numbered 8, after V lost 5 bases and J lost 5 bases. This CDR3 has 15 residues. CDR3 nucleotide sequence: TGTGCCAGCAGTCAAGCAGGGGACAGGGGTTATGGCTACACCTTC. Amino acid sequence: CASSQAGDRGYGYTF.